This entry lists 22 T cell receptor beta chains sequenced from one sample in a study of blood T cell repertoires in COVID-19. Only in-frame clones appear in the TCRdb table, and some are missing; sequencing was by immunoSEQ multiplex PCR. Of 150,000 to 200,000 clones in the sample, roughly 80% were seen once. The sequenced sample was peripheral blood. The receptor source for this set is a man in his 60s with active or convalescent COVID-19.

V and J are TRBV28 and TRBJ1-5, with 7 nucleotides matching TRBD1. Losses at the gene ends were 10 bases for V and 6 bases for J; bases not matched to a gene: 9. From germline, CDR1 is MDHEN and CDR2 SYDVKM. The CDR3 runs 13 residues. In nucleotides, the CDR3 is TGTGCCACCAAACGAGGGGGCACTCAGCCCCAGCATTTT. Translated, it gives CATKRGGTQPQHF. Full variable domain (remainder filled in from reference TRBV28 and TRBJ1-5): DVKVTQSSRYLVKRTGEKVFLECVQDMDHENMFWYRQDPGLGLRLIYFSYDVKMKEKGDIPEGYSVSREKKERFSLILESASTNQTSMYLCATKRGGTQPQHFGDGTRLSIL.

The rearrangement uses TRBV18 and TRBJ2-3, with D uncertain. Trimming removed 3 bases from V and 6 bases from J, with 13 bases in between. Per germline, CDR1 KGHSH and CDR2 LQKENI. The CDR3 consists of 14 residues. This chain's CDR3 is CASSPTSRRDTQYF. The CDR3, as DNA: TGTGCCAGCTCACCGACGTCCCGGCGGGATACGCAGTATTTT.

Notes on this clone: Germline and junction disagree at one end, which may indicate a read error. The chain joins TRBV25-1 to TRBJ2-5; 10 nucleotides line up with TRBD1. CDR3 length: 17 amino acids. Germline V CDR1 and CDR2: MGHDK, SYGVNS. The CDR3 nucleotides are TGTGCCAGCTGTGACCCCCGACAGGGGGCGATTCTAGAGACCCAGTACTTC. It specifies CASCDPRQGAILETQYF.

The gene calls are TRBV2 and TRBJ2-3, with 10 bases matching TRBD2. V trimming: 3 bases; J trimming: 11 bases; junction bases outside the gene matches: 14. The CDR3 loop spans 16 amino acids. The V gene's germline CDR1 is SNHLY and CDR2 FYNNEI. In nucleotides, the CDR3 is TGTGCCAGCAGTGACCCTAGCGGGAGTGGGGGATGGAAGCAGTATTTT. Its translation: CASSDPSGSGGWKQYF. Full variable domain (rest looked up from reference TRBV2 and TRBJ2-3): EPEVTQTPSHQVTQMGQEVILRCVPISNHLYFYWYRQILGQKVEFLVSFYNNEISEKSEIFDDQFSVERPDGSNFTLKIRSTKLEDSAMYFCASSDPSGSGGWKQYFGPGTRLTVL.

The rearrangement uses TRBV29-1 and TRBJ1-2; possible D gene TRBD1, 6 bases. CDR1 and CDR2 from the germline V gene are SQVTM and ANQGSEA. Trimming took 0 bases from V and 0 from J, leaving 14 bases between them. CDR3 length: 16 residues. The CDR3 DNA reads TGCAGCGTTGAAGATCCGGGGGCGGGAGCTAACTATGGCTACACCTTC. Its protein is CSVEDPGAGANYGYTF.

The genes are TRBV15 and TRBJ2-3; 8 nucleotides agree with TRBD1. This CDR3 is built from 17 residues. Germline V CDR1 and CDR2: LNHNV, YYDKDF (reference sequence). V lost 0 bases to trimming and J lost 4 bases; unmatched junction nucleotides: 9. The CDR3 DNA reads TGTGCCACCAGCAGAGATGCGCGAGACAGGGGTTCAGATACGCAGTATTTT. The encoded protein is CATSRDARDRGSDTQYF.

The CDR3 reads CASSFRAGQETQYF. DNA for the CDR3: TGTGCCAGCAGCTTTCGAGCAGGACAAGAGACCCAGTACTTC. The chain joins TRBV5-6 to TRBJ2-5; D call uncertain. The CDR3 contains 14 residues. CDR1 SGHDT and CDR2 YYEEEE come from the germline V gene. V lost 2 bases, J lost 2 bases, and 10 bases lay in between. The complete variable domain, with remaining parts taken from reference TRBV5-6 and TRBJ2-5, reads DAGVTQSPTHLIKTRGQQVTLRCSPKSGHDTVSWYQQALGQGPQFIFQYYEEEERQRGNFPDRFSGHQFPNYSSELNVNALLLGDSALYLCASSFRAGQETQYFGPGTRLLVL.

The V call is TRBV5-4, the J call TRBJ1-1; the D gene is possibly TRBD1 (6 bases). Germline lookup yields CDR1 SGHNT and CDR2 YYREEE (reference sequence). CDR3 size: 15 residues. Trimming left V 4 bases short and J 4 bases short, with 17 bases between. The CDR3 region is CASSNQGHEGTEAFF. CDR3 nucleotide sequence: TGTGCCAGCAGCAACCAGGGACATGAAGGCACTGAAGCTTTCTTT.

This clone was recorded only once. This chain links TRBV6-5 with TRBJ2-7; D is perhaps TRBD1 (6 bases). CDR1 MNHEY and CDR2 SVGAGI come from the germline V gene. CDR3 length: 15 amino acids. Trimming removed 5 bases at V and 4 bases at J, with 18 bases between. The CDR3 coding sequence is TGTGCCAGCAGTATTGACGGGACACCTTCTTACGAGCAGTACTTC. Amino acid sequence: CASSIDGTPSYEQYF.

This clone has a handful of counts. The rearrangement joins TRBV11-1 to TRBJ2-5, with D possibly TRBD2 on 6 matching bases. Trimming removed 2 bases from V and 5 bases from J, with 9 bases in between. The CDR3 is 13 amino acids. Germline CDR1 reads SGHAT; CDR2 reads FQDESV (reference sequence). This CDR3 reads CASSLTRGETQYF. Here the CDR3 DNA reads TGTGCCAGCAGCTTAACCCGGGGGGAGACCCAGTACTTC. Filled out from reference TRBV11-1 and TRBJ2-5, the complete variable domain reads EAEVAQSPRYKITEKSQAVAFWCDPISGHATLYWYRQILGQGPELLVQFQDESVVDDSQLPKDRFSAERLKGVDSTLKIQPAELGDSAMYLCASSLTRGETQYFGPGTRLLVL.

This clone appeared a few times. This chain uses TRBV4-2 with TRBJ1-6; D gene unclear. V lost 1 base and J lost 8, with 9 bases in between. The CDR3 loop spans 14 amino acids. The germline V gene has CDR1 LGHNA and CDR2 YNFKEQ. The CDR3 region is CASSQGPRDSPLHF. For the CDR3, the DNA is TGTGCCAGCAGCCAAGGCCCTCGGGATTCACCCCTCCACTTT.

This clone appeared a single time. V gene TRBV28 combines with J gene TRBJ2-5; 12 bases are a match to TRBD2. The CDR3 covers 16 residues. In germline, CDR1 is MDHEN, CDR2 SYDVKM. With 3 bases clipped from V and 4 bases from J, the junction kept 6 bases outside the gene matches. The CDR3: CASSFQTSGGVETQYF. The CDR3 DNA reads TGTGCCAGCAGTTTCCAGACTAGCGGGGGAGTAGAGACCCAGTACTTC.

This clone was recorded many times. This rearrangement joins TRBV2 to TRBJ2-7; 9 nucleotides line up with TRBD2. The V gene's germline CDR1 is SNHLY and CDR2 FYNNEI. V trimming: 4 bases; J trimming: 5 bases; junction bases outside the gene matches: 6. This CDR3 has 14 residues. The CDR3, as DNA: TGTGCCAGCAGTGGACTACGCGGGGGGGACGAGCAGTACTTC. Amino acids: CASSGLRGGDEQYF. The entire variable domain, with the rest obtained from reference TRBV2 and TRBJ2-7, is as follows: EPEVTQTPSHQVTQMGQEVILRCVPISNHLYFYWYRQILGQKVEFLVSFYNNEISEKSEIFDDQFSVERPDGSNFTLKIRSTKLEDSAMYFCASSGLRGGDEQYFGPGTRLTVT.

V is TRBV6-2 or TRBV6-3 and J is TRBJ2-5; D gene uncertain. Germline V gene sequence: CDR1 MNHEY, CDR2 SVGEGT. The length of the CDR3 is 15 residues. Trimming cost V 0 bases and J 0 bases, with 8 bases left between them. CDR3 coding DNA: TGTGCCAGCAGTTACTCACCGTACTACCAAGAGACCCAGTACTTC. It is translated as CASSYSPYYQETQYF.

This clone was seen a few times. The V and J genes are TRBV7-9 and TRBJ1-4; the match to TRBD1 covers 8 bases. The J segment lost 5 bases and the V segment lost 0 bases, leaving 8 bases of the junction unmatched. The germline CDR1 and CDR2 sequences are SEHNR and FQNEAQ (reference sequence). The CDR3 is made up of 17 amino acids. The CDR3 nucleotides are TGTGCCAGCAGCTTAGCCTCAGGGGGCCTGTGGAATGAAAAACTGTTTTTT. Its translation: CASSLASGGLWNEKLFF.

The V gene is TRBV7-8, the J gene TRBJ2-2; D is possibly TRBD1 (6 bases). V dropped 5 bases and J dropped 3 bases, with 13 bases sitting between them. The CDR3 is 15 residues long. The germline V gene has CDR1 SGHVS and CDR2 FQNEAQ. The CDR3, as DNA: TGTGCCAGCAGCATACGACAGGTCTACACCGGGGAGCTGTTTTTT. Translated, it gives CASSIRQVYTGELFF.

The rearrangement links TRBV5-4 to TRBJ1-1; D possibly corresponds to TRBD1 (5 bases). Trimming took 4 bases from V and 5 from J, leaving 18 bases between them. The CDR3 runs 15 residues. CDR1 SGHNT and CDR2 YYREEE come from the germline V gene (reference sequence). The CDR3 DNA reads TGTGCCAGCAGCAAGGTTGGAGGGGTTGAAACTGAAGCTTTCTTT. Translated, it gives CASSKVGGVETEAFF.

The gene calls are TRBV7-9 and TRBJ2-2; 7 bases map to TRBD2. Germline V CDR1 and CDR2: SEHNR, FQNEAQ (reference sequence). This CDR3 has 16 residues. V dropped 4 bases and J dropped 2; count of bases not matched to a gene: 7. CDR3 nucleotide sequence: TGTGCCAGCAGCTCCTGGGGGGGACTTAACACCGGGGAGCTGTTTTTT. Translated: CASSSWGGLNTGELFF.

V and J are TRBV28 and TRBJ1-1, with D possibly TRBD1 on 6 matching bases. Trimming cost V 4 bases and J 6 bases, with 18 bases left between them. Germline CDR1 is MDHEN and CDR2 is SYDVKM. This CDR3 contains 15 residues. This CDR3 is CASSSAGRGSAEAFF. The CDR3 DNA sequence: TGTGCCAGCAGTTCTGCCGGGAGGGGGTCCGCTGAAGCTTTCTTT.

The chain uses TRBV4-2 and TRBJ1-1; 7 nucleotides align to TRBD1. The CDR3 loop spans 17 amino acids. Looked up from germline, CDR1 is LGHNA and CDR2 is YNFKEQ. J gave up 0 bases and V 0 bases, and 7 bases lay outside the gene matches. Here the CDR3 reads CASSQEGTVPMNTEAFF. The CDR3 bases are TGTGCCAGCAGCCAAGAGGGGACAGTCCCCATGAACACTGAAGCTTTCTTT.

CDR3 DNA sequence: TGTGCCAGCAAGGGGTTTCGTAGCACAGATACGCAGTATTTT. As protein: CASKGFRSTDTQYF. The rearrangement joins TRBV13 to TRBJ2-3, with TRBD1 as a possible D gene (5 bases). Germline V lookup: CDR1 PRHDT, CDR2 FYEKMQ (reference sequence). The V and J ends lost 7 bases and 0 bases respectively, with 11 bases between them. The CDR3 is 14 amino acids.

This chain uses TRBV30 with TRBJ1-2, with a tentative D call TRBD1 (5 bases). Germline CDR1 reads GTSNPN; CDR2 reads SVGIG (reference sequence). This CDR3 is built from 13 residues. Trimming pared 1 base from V and 6 bases from J, leaving 12 bases between. For the CDR3, the DNA is TGTGCCTGGAGTGAGGCGGGGGAGGATGGCTACACCTTC. This codes for CAWSEAGEDGYTF.